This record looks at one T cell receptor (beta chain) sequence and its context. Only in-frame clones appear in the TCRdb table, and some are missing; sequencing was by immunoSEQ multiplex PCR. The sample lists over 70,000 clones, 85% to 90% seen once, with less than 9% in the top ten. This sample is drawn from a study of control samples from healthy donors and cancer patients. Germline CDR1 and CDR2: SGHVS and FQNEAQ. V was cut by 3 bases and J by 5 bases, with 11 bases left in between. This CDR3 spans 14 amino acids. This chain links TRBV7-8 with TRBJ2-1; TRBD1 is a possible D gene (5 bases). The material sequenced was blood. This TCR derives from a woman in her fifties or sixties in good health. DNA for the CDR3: TGTGCCAGCAGCTTGCAGGGTGCCCACAATGAGCAGTTCTTC. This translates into CASSLQGAHNEQFF.